This T cell receptor beta chain was recovered during a study of early T cells in non-severe SARS-CoV-2 infection. Study-level information: The study sequenced bulk RNA from unsorted whole blood, with chains unpaired.

This clonotype appeared many times. The antigen remains undetermined. The study, taken as a whole, reports: The matching step, a VDJdb search, favored anti-spike CD8 responses and missed private and CD4 specificities.

Germline loops: CDR1 SGHAT, CDR2 FQNNGV. V shed 3 bases and J 4 bases; nucleotides not matched to a gene: 5. The CDR3 consists of 16 residues. In the library, individual cDNA molecules carried attached unique molecular identifiers. TCRdb used MiXCR to reprocess the 5' RACE reads, holding one entry per CDR3 protein. The sample includes tens of thousands of distinct CDR3 sequences, 5% to 6.5% of them seen just once. Sequenced input: whole blood. This receptor was taken from an adult who was a healthcare worker with PCR-confirmed SARS-CoV-2 infection or an uninfected control (not recorded which). V and J are TRBV11-2 and TRBJ2-1; 11 bases are shared with TRBD2. The CDR3 spells CASSFLGLAEYNEQFF. CDR3 DNA sequence: TGTGCCAGCAGCTTCCTGGGACTAGCGGAGTACAATGAGCAGTTCTTC.